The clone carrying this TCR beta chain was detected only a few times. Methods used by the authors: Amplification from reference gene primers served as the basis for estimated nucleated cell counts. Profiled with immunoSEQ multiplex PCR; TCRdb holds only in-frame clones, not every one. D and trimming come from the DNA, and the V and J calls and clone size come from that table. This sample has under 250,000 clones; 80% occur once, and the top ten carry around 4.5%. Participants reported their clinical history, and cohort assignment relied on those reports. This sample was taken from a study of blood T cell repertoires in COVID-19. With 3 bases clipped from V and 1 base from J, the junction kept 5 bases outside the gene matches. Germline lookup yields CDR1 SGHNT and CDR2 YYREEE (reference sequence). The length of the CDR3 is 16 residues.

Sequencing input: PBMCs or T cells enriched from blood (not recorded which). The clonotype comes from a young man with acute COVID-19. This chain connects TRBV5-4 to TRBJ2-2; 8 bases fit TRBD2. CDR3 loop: CASSYERGRNTGELFF. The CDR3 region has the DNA TGTGCCAGCAGCTATGAGCGGGGGAGGAACACCGGGGAGCTGTTTTTT.